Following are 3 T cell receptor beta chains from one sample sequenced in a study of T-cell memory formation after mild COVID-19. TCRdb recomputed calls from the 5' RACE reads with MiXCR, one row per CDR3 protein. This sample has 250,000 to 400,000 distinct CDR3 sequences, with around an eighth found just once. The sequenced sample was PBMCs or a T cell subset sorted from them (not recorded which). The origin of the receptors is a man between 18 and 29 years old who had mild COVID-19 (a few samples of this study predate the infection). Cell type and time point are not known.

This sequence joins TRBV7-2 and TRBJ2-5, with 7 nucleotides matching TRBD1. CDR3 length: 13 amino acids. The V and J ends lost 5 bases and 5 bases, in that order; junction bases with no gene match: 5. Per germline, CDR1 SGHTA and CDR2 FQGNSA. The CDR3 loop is CASSRGQRETQYF. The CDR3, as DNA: TGTGCCAGCAGCAGGGGACAGAGGGAGACCCAGTACTTC.

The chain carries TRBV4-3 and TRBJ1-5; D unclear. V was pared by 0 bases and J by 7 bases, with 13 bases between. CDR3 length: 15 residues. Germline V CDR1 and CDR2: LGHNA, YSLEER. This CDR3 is CASSQDMRSNQPQHF. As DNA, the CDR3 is TGCGCCAGCAGCCAAGATATGAGGTCAAACCAGCCCCAGCATTTT.

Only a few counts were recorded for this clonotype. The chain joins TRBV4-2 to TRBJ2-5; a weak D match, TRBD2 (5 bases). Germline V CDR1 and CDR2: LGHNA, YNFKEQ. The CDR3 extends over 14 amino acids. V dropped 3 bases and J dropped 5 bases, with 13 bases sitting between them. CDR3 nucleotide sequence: TGTGCCAGCAGCCATCCCGGGTCGGGGGAGACCCAGTACTTC. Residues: CASSHPGSGETQYF.